The clone carrying this T cell receptor beta chain was seen only a few times. Its target is unknown. This entry comes from a study of T cell repertoires in cytomegalovirus infection. The overall study: CMV epitopes that were recently identified and HLA-C-restricted were used alongside well-studied HLA-B-restricted ones. Signatures in public TCR beta sequences pointed to both CMV infection and matching HLA type. Study results and limitations: It was HLA-C-restricted CMV-specific TCR beta clonotypes that dominated the response ex vivo.

A single record per CDR3 protein comes from TCRdb applying MiXCR to the reads. The sample has 750,000 to 950,000 distinct CDR3 sequences; 25% to 35% are singletons. The CDR3 is 17 amino acids. V was pared by 0 bases and J by 3 bases, with 10 bases of the junction left unmatched. Germline V gene lookup returns CDR1 SGHTS and CDR2 YDEGEE. Sequencing used cultured CD8+ T cells from PBMCs, obtained from culture after CMV antigen stimulation. The receptor's source is a human donor in good health (CMV status not recorded). Some clones in this sample may be carry-over from other donors' samples. The chain is built from TRBV5-8 and TRBJ1-1; 8 nucleotides agree with TRBD1. CDR3 DNA: TGTGCCAGCAGCTTGGGGGTAATTGGACAGGGTGACACTGAAGCTTTCTTT. Encoded protein: CASSLGVIGQGDTEAFF.